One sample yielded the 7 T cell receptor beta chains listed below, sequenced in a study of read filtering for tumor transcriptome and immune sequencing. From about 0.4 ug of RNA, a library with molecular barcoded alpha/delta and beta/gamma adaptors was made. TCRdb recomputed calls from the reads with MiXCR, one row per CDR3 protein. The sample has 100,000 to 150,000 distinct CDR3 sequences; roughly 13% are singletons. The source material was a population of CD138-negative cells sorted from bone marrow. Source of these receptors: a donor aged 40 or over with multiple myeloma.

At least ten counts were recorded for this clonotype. In DNA form, the CDR3 reads TGTGCCAGCAGCCAAGTGGCTAGCGGGGCCGGGGAGCTGTTTTTT. This encodes CASSQVASGAGELFF. The chain links TRBV14 to TRBJ2-2; 9 bases match TRBD2. Per the germline V gene, CDR1 is SGHDN and CDR2 is FVKESK. J lost 6 bases, V lost 1 base, and 3 bases had no gene match. This CDR3 has 15 amino acids.

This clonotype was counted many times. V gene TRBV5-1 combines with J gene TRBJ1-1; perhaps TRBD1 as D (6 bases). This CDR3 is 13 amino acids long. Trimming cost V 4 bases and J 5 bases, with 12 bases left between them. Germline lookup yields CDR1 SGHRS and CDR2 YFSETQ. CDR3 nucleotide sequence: TGCGCCAGCAGCGCCCCCGGGACAACTGAAGCTTTCTTT. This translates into CASSAPGTTEAFF.

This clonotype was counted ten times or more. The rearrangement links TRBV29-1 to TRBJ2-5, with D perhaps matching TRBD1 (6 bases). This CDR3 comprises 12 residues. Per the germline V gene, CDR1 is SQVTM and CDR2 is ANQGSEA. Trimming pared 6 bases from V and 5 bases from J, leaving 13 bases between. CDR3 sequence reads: CSVKGGDETQYF. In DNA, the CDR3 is TGCAGCGTAAAAGGGGGTGATGAGACCCAGTACTTC.

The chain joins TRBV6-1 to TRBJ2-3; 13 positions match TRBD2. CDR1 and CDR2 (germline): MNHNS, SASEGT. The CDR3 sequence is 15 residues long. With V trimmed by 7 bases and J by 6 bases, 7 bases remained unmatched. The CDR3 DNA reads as TGTGCCAGCATGGGAGGACTAGCGGGAGAGGATACGCAGTATTTT. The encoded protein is CASMGGLAGEDTQYF.

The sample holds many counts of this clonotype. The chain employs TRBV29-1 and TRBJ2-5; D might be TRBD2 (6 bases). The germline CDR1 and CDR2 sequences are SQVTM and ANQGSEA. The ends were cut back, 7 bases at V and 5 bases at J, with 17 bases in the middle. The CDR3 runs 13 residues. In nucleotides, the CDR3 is TGCAGCGCCGACACTAGCATTTTGGAGACCCAGTACTTC. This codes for CSADTSILETQYF.

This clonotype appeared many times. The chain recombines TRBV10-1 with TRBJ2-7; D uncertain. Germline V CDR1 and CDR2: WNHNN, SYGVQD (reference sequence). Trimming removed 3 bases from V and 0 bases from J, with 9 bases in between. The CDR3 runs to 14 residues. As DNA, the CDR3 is TGCGCCAGCAGTGAAGTGGAAAACTCCTACGAGCAGTACTTC. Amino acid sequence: CASSEVENSYEQYF.

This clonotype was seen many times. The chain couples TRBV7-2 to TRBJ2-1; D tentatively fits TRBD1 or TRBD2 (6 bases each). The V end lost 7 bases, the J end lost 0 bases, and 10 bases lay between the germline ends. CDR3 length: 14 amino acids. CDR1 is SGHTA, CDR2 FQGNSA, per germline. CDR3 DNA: TGTGCCAGCATCAGGGGAGGCTCCTACAATGAGCAGTTCTTC. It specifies CASIRGGSYNEQFF.